These 20 T cell receptor beta chains originate from one sample sequenced in a study of shared clonotypes between healthy human individuals. Naive CD8 cells lacked CD45RO, underwent positive selection for CCR7 and left out terminally differentiated effector memory CD45RA+ cells. Produced via immunoSEQ multiplex PCR; TCRdb's table is partial and in-frame only. The data contain around 2.1 million clones, approximately 94% of them seen just once; the ten biggest clones take up under 2%. What was sequenced was naive CD8+ T cells from PBMCs. The receptor source for this set is a man aged 18 to 30 in good health. Some clones in this sample may be carry-over from other donors' samples.

The J gene is TRBJ1-4, the V gene TRBV6-5; the match to TRBD1 covers 7 bases. The CDR3 contains 15 residues. CDR1 MNHEY and CDR2 SVGAGI come from the germline V gene. V lost 7 bases to trimming and J lost 0 bases; unmatched junction nucleotides: 5. CDR3: CASTQGGATNEKLFF. The CDR3 region has the DNA TGTGCCAGCACCCAGGGGGGGGCAACTAATGAAAAACTGTTTTTT.

V is TRBV19 and J is TRBJ1-2; 7 positions agree with TRBD1. Germline trimming cut 6 bases from V and 4 bases from J; bases unmatched to any gene: 5. The V gene's germline CDR1 is LNHDA and CDR2 SQIVND (reference sequence). There are 13 residues in the CDR3. The DNA for the CDR3 is TGTGCCAGTAGCAACGGACAGGTCTATGGCTACACCTTC. Translated, it gives CASSNGQVYGYTF.

J is TRBJ1-5 and V is TRBV6-5; 9 bases match TRBD1. This CDR3 has 14 residues. The junction had 7 bases not matched to a gene; V was cut back by 6 bases and J by 7 bases. The germline gives CDR1 MNHEY, CDR2 SVGAGI. The CDR3 DNA reads as TGTGCCAGCAGCGCCGGGACAGGGTTACAGCCCCAGCATTTT. It yields the protein CASSAGTGLQPQHF.

The genes are TRBV30 and TRBJ1-2; D ambiguous. Germline lookup yields CDR1 GTSNPN and CDR2 SVGIG (reference sequence). V was trimmed by 2 bases and J by 0 bases, leaving 4 bases between them. This CDR3 comprises 12 residues. CDR3 loop: CAWSLANYGYTF. CDR3 DNA sequence: TGTGCCTGGAGTTTGGCTAACTATGGCTACACCTTC.

This chain connects TRBV7-8 to TRBJ1-3; the match to TRBD1 covers 12 bases. Germline V lookup: CDR1 SGHVS, CDR2 FQNEAQ. Germline trimming cut 4 bases from V and 8 bases from J; bases unmatched to any gene: 15. This CDR3 contains 18 residues. The CDR3 region is CASSSKISGQGASDTIYF. The CDR3 coding sequence is TGTGCCAGCAGCTCCAAGATCTCGGGACAGGGGGCTTCGGACACCATATATTTT.

The chain uses TRBV6-1 and TRBJ1-2; possibly TRBD1 for D (5 bases). This CDR3 region has 15 residues. Germline V gives CDR1 MNHNS, CDR2 SASEGT. V was clipped by 5 bases and J by 5 bases, with 18 bases between them. The CDR3 DNA sequence: TGTGCCAGCAGTCCAACCACGGGACGGTTTTATGGCTACACCTTC. Translating it yields CASSPTTGRFYGYTF.

This chain uses TRBV5-4 with TRBJ1-2; D remains ambiguous. The CDR3 spans 14 residues. Germline loops: CDR1 SGHNT, CDR2 YYREEE (reference sequence). V was cut by 1 base and J by 6 bases, with 13 bases left in between. The CDR3 nucleotides are TGTGCCAGCAGCTTGAGGCTTGGAGGGAATGGCTACACCTTC. Translation: CASSLRLGGNGYTF.

The J gene is TRBJ2-6, the V gene TRBV27; D may be TRBD1 or TRBD2 (5 bases each). Germline lookup yields CDR1 MNHEY and CDR2 SMNVEV (reference sequence). V was shortened by 5 bases and J by 5 bases, with 13 bases between the two germline ends. CDR3 length: 15 amino acids. The CDR3 bases are TGTGCCAGCAGTCCCTCCGGGGCATGGGCCAACGTCCTGACTTTC. This gives the protein CASSPSGAWANVLTF.

A single count supports this clone. J is TRBJ2-7 and V is TRBV9, with 8 bases lining up with TRBD1. The germline V gene encodes CDR1 SGDLS and CDR2 YYNGEE. The V and J ends lost 4 bases and 5 bases, in that order; junction bases with no gene match: 14. CDR3 length: 16 amino acids. CDR3 residues: CASSLGQGLNPHEQYF. CDR3 DNA sequence: TGTGCCAGCAGCCTAGGACAGGGCCTAAACCCCCACGAGCAGTACTTC.

This chain links TRBV11-2 with TRBJ2-5; 8 bases agree with TRBD1. The CDR3 totals 17 residues. Per germline, CDR1 SGHAT and CDR2 FQNNGV. Germline trimming cut 0 bases from V and 0 bases from J; bases unmatched to any gene: 6. CDR3 in DNA: TGTGCCAGCAGCTTAGACCGACAGGGGTCGTACCAAGAGACCCAGTACTTC. This translates into CASSLDRQGSYQETQYF.

V gene TRBV15 combines with J gene TRBJ1-2; D is unclear. This CDR3 region has 17 residues. Looked up from germline, CDR1 is LNHNV and CDR2 is YYDKDF (reference sequence). Trimming took off 0 bases at V and 4 bases at J, with 18 bases between the two ends. The chain's CDR3 is CATSRDRRSSFTYGYTF. CDR3 coding DNA: TGTGCCACCAGCAGAGATCGGCGCAGCTCATTCACCTATGGCTACACCTTC. The entire variable domain, with the rest obtained from reference TRBV15 and TRBJ1-2, is as follows: DAMVIQNPRYQVTQFGKPVTLSCSQTLNHNVMYWYQQKSSQAPKLLFHYYDKDFNNEADTPDNFQSRRPNTSFCFLDIRSPGLGDTAMYLCATSRDRRSSFTYGYTFGSGTRLTVV.

V is TRBV2 and J is TRBJ2-1; no clear D gene. Germline V gene data show CDR1 as SNHLY and CDR2 as FYNNEI. Trimming left V 10 bases short and J 1 base short, with 8 bases between. This CDR3 has 12 residues. The DNA for the CDR3 is TGTGCCACCCTGGCGTCCTACAATGAGCAGTTCTTC. Amino acids: CATLASYNEQFF.

As DNA, the CDR3 is TGCGCCAGCAGCCAAGATCAGGGCTCCCCCTACGAGCAGTACTTC. Protein product: CASSQDQGSPYEQYF. The V and J genes are TRBV4-3 and TRBJ2-7; D is possibly TRBD1 (5 bases). The CDR3 covers 15 residues. Trimming took off 0 bases at V and 2 bases at J, with 11 bases between the two ends. Germline values: CDR1 LGHNA, CDR2 YSLEER.

V is TRBV13 and J is TRBJ2-7; maybe TRBD2 (6 bases). CDR3 size: 14 residues. Between the trimmed V and J ends, which lost 5 bases and 6 bases, there was a span of 17 bases. Per germline, CDR1 PRHDT and CDR2 FYEKMQ (reference sequence). In nucleotides, the CDR3 is TGTGCCAGCAGCCCCCTAGGGGAGGACCCCGAGCAGTACTTC. Translated: CASSPLGEDPEQYF.

This chain connects TRBV27 to TRBJ2-1; 9 nucleotides agree with TRBD1. V was pared by 4 bases and J by 0 bases, with 1 base of the junction left unmatched. This CDR3 is built from 15 residues. CDR1 and CDR2 from the germline V gene are MNHEY and SMNVEV (reference sequence). The CDR3 is CASSWDRDSYNEQFF. In DNA form, the CDR3 reads TGTGCCAGCAGTTGGGACAGGGACTCCTACAATGAGCAGTTCTTC.

The CDR3 here is CASSFTGLGGDYTF. The CDR3 nucleotides read TGTGCCAGCAGTTTCACTGGCCTCGGGGGGGACTACACCTTC. V is TRBV25-1 and J is TRBJ1-2; possible D gene TRBD1, 5 bases. The CDR3 spans 14 residues. In germline, CDR1 is MGHDK, CDR2 SYGVNS. Trimming left V 5 bases short and J 10 bases short, with 20 bases between.

V and J are TRBV7-9 and TRBJ2-7, with TRBD1 matching over 9 bases. The CDR3 runs 15 residues. The V segment lost 2 bases and the J segment 4 bases; nucleotides outside the gene matches: 6. Germline-derived CDR1 and CDR2 are SEHNR and FQNEAQ (reference sequence). The CDR3 loop is CASSLTTGGDYEQYF. CDR3 sequence (DNA): TGTGCCAGCAGCTTAACTACAGGGGGCGATTACGAGCAGTACTTC.

The chain joins TRBV19 to TRBJ2-7; 8 bases match TRBD1. Germline lookup yields CDR1 LNHDA and CDR2 SQIVND (reference sequence). This CDR3 comprises 14 residues. The junction had 9 bases not matched to a gene; V was cut back by 4 bases and J by 7 bases. CDR3 amino acids: CASSSRTGTQEQYF. The CDR3 DNA reads TGTGCCAGTAGTAGTCGGACAGGGACACAAGAGCAGTACTTC. Full variable domain (outside the CDR3, taken from reference TRBV19 and TRBJ2-7): DGGITQSPKYLFRKEGQNVTLSCEQNLNHDAMYWYRQDPGQGLRLIYYSQIVNDFQKGDIAEGYSVSREKKESFPLTVTSAQKNPTAFYLCASSSRTGTQEQYFGPGTRLTVT.

The chain links TRBV18 to TRBJ2-1, with 15 bases aligning to TRBD2. The CDR3 has 19 amino acids. Germline CDR1 KGHSH, CDR2 LQKENI. The V segment lost 4 bases and the J segment 0 bases; nucleotides outside the gene matches: 7. CDR3 region: CASSRGTSGRQSSYNEQFF. The CDR3 nucleotides read TGTGCCAGCTCACGCGGGACTAGCGGGAGGCAGAGCTCCTACAATGAGCAGTTCTTC.

V is TRBV11-2 and J is TRBJ2-3; TRBD1 or TRBD2 may be the D gene (6 bases each). The CDR3 length is 12 residues. Per the germline V gene, CDR1 is SGHAT and CDR2 is FQNNGV. Trimming stripped 8 bases from V and 15 bases from J, with 21 bases between. CDR3 sequence (DNA): TGTGCCAGCTCGAGGTTGGGGGGCGGAAACTATTTT. This translates into CASSRLGGGNYF.